A selection of T cell receptor beta chains follows, all from one sample in a study of CD8 T cells in Susac syndrome. TCRdb redid the calling of the immunoSEQ multiplex PCR reads with MiXCR, one entry per CDR3 protein. Altogether about 150,000 distinct CDR3 sequences are present, nearly 97% being singletons, with the ten largest covering over 0.065%. What was sequenced was CD4+ T cells from PBMCs. The receptors stem from a human donor with Susac syndrome. CDR3s include the opening cysteine and the closing phenylalanine or tryptophan. The D gene is left open where the match is weak. Clone size is not always given. Where it is, it says once, few, many or a class for expanded clones.

J gene,clone size,D gene,V gene,CDR3 DNA,CDR3 protein
TRBJ2-1,-,-,TRBV25-1,TGTGCCAGCAGTCGTTCCGGGGGTGAGCAGTTCTTC,CASSRSGGEQFF
TRBJ2-3,-,-,TRBV5-1,TGCGCCAGCAGCACCCTTGGGAGCGGCACAGATACGCAGTATTTT,CASSTLGSGTDTQYF
TRBJ1-2,-,-,TRBV4-1,TGCGCCAGCAGCCAAGTTCTGACCCCCTCCTATGGCTACACCTTC,CASSQVLTPSYGYTF
TRBJ2-3,-,-,TRBV29-1,TGCAGCGTCGGGATCTCATCCCGGACAGATACGCAGTATTTT,CSVGISSRTDTQYF
TRBJ2-1,-,TRBD2,TRBV7-2,TGTGCCAGCAGCGCGGGGGGCCCGGCGTTCTTC,CASSAGGPAFF
TRBJ1-2,-,-,TRBV3-1,TGTGCCAGCAGCCCTAGGAGCGGGATCGGCTACACCTTC,CASSPRSGIGYTF
TRBJ2-6,-,-,TRBV20-1,TGCAGTGCTAGTCCGGTTGTAGGGCGGCTCGGGGCCAACGTCCTGACTTTC,CSASPVVGRLGANVLTF
TRBJ2-3,once,TRBD2,TRBV13,TGTGCCAGCCGTTACCGGGGACTAGCAACAGATACGCAGTATTTT,CASRYRGLATDTQYF
TRBJ2-3,-,-,TRBV9,TGTGCCAGCAGTCCCTCAGAGAGTACGCAGTATTTT,CASSPSESTQYF
TRBJ1-6,-,-,TRBV3-1,TGTGCCAGCAGCCAAGGGTTGGAGAGAAATTCACCCCTCCACTTT,CASSQGLERNSPLHF
TRBJ1-1,-,-,TRBV4-2,TGTGCCAGCAGCCAAGGGGGGGGAGCCACTGAAGCTTTCTTT,CASSQGGGATEAFF
TRBJ1-6,-,-,TRBV6-6,TGTGCCAGCAGTTATTCTGGTAATTCACCCCTCCACTTT,CASSYSGNSPLHF
TRBJ2-2,-,TRBD2,TRBV7-2,TGTGCCAGCAGCTTAAAGCGGGAACACGGGGAGCTGTTTTTT,CASSLKREHGELFF
TRBJ1-2,-,-,TRBV9,TGTGCCAGCAGCGTAATTGGGTATGGCTACACCTTC,CASSVIGYGYTF
TRBJ2-5,-,-,TRBV18,TGTGCCAGCTCATCCCCTCTGGCGGTCCAAGAGACCCAGTACTTC,CASSSPLAVQETQYF
TRBJ2-7,-,TRBD1,TRBV28,TGTGCCAGCAGCCACGGACAGGCCTCCTACGAGCAGTACTTC,CASSHGQASYEQYF
TRBJ1-5,once,-,TRBV21-1,TGTGCCAGCAGCGCAGACCGGGGCCGGAGCCGGGGGGCCCAGCATTTT,CASSADRGRSRGAQHF
TRBJ1-1,-,TRBD1,TRBV6-6,TGTGCCAGCAGACTGGACAGGTTTAACACTGAAGCTTTCTTT,CASRLDRFNTEAFF
TRBJ2-1,-,-,TRBV13,TGTGCCAGCAGCCCACCCCTACCCGAAAACAATGAGCAGTTCTTC,CASSPPLPENNEQFF
TRBJ2-1,-,-,TRBV12-3/TRBV12-4,TGTGCCAGCAGTTTAAGCGGGTGGGACAATGAGCAGTTCTTC,CASSLSGWDNEQFF
TRBJ1-5,-,-,TRBV24-1,TGTGCCACCAGTGCAATGAATAGCAATCAGCCCCAGCATTTT,CATSAMNSNQPQHF
TRBJ1-2,-,TRBD1,TRBV29-1,TGCAGCGTGGCCGAGACAGGGGGCGGCGGCTACACCTTC,CSVAETGGGGYTF
TRBJ2-6,-,TRBD1,TRBV5-1,TGCGCCAGCAGCAGACCGACAGGGGGCGTGAGCTCTGGGGCCAACGTCCTGACTTTC,CASSRPTGGVSSGANVLTF
TRBJ1-1,-,-,TRBV23-1,TGCGCCAGCAGTCACCCGGGACGAGACACTGAAGCTTTCTTT,CASSHPGRDTEAFF
TRBJ2-5,-,-,TRBV19,TGTGCCAGTAGTCCCGCAAGTATGGAGACCCAGTACTTC,CASSPASMETQYF
TRBJ2-1,-,-,TRBV11-2,TGTGCCAGCAGTACCTTTTGGGTTGAGCAGTTCTTC,CASSTFWVEQFF
TRBJ2-1,-,-,TRBV6-5,TGTGCCAGCAGTTACAACAGGGTAAATGGATACAATGAGCAGTTCTTC,CASSYNRVNGYNEQFF
TRBJ1-2,-,TRBD1,TRBV20-1,TGCAGTGCTAGAGAGGACAGGGGTTACTATGGCTACACCTTC,CSAREDRGYYGYTF
TRBJ2-3,-,TRBD1,TRBV12-3/TRBV12-4,TGTGCCAGCAGCCAGGGACAGCTCCGCACAGATACGCAGTATTTT,CASSQGQLRTDTQYF
TRBJ1-1,-,-,TRBV14,TGTGCCAGCAGCCAACAGGGAGTAAGGGCCACTGAAGCTTTCTTT,CASSQQGVRATEAFF
TRBJ1-1,-,-,TRBV28,TGTGCCAGCAGTTTAACAGGGAGGAACACTGAAGCTTTCTTT,CASSLTGRNTEAFF
TRBJ2-6,-,-,TRBV6-1,TGTGCCAGCAGTGAAGGGGGGCATGGGGCCAACGTCCTGACTTTC,CASSEGGHGANVLTF